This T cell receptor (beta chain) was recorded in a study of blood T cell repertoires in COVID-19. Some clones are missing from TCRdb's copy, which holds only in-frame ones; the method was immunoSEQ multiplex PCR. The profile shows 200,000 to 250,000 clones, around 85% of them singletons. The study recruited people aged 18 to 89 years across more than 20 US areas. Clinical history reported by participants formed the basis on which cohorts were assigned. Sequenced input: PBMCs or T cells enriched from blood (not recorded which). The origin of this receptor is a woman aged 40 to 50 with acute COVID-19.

CDR3 DNA sequence: TGTGCCAGCAGCCAAGAAATCAGGGTTAGAAACACCATATATTTT. Its translation is CASSQEIRVRNTIYF. V usage is TRBV4-2 and J usage is TRBJ1-3; D may be TRBD1 (5 bases). V gave up 0 bases and J gave up 5 bases, with 11 bases separating them. Germline V gene sequence: CDR1 LGHNA, CDR2 YNFKEQ. The CDR3 consists of 15 residues.